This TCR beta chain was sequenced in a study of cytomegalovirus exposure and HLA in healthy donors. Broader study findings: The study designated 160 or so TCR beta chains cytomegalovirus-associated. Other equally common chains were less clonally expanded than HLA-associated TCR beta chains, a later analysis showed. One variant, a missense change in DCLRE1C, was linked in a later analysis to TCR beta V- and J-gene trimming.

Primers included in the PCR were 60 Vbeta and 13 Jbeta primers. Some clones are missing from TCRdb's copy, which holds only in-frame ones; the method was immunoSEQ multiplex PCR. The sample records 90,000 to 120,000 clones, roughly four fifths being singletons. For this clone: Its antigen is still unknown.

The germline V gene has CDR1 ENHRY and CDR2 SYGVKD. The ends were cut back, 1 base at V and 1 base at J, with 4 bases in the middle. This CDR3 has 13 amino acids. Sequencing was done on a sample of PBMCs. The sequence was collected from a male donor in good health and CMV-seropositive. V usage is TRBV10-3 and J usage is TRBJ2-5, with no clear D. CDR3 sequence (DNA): TGTGCCATCAGTGAGTTCTCCCAAGAGACCCAGTACTTC. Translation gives CAISEFSQETQYF.